This TCR beta chain was documented in a study of T cells in Graves' hyperthyroidism and ophthalmopathy. Findings and limits, study-wide: Ophthalmopathy was told apart from stable hyperthyroidism by a 13 V-J model.

Researchers barred patients who had uncontrolled infection, other autoimmune disease, pregnancy or lactation. From roughly 9.2 ml of fresh peripheral blood, PBMCs were isolated. The CDR3 regions of TCR beta were amplified from RNA transcripts. HTBI primers were employed in a first-round RT-PCR of the TCR CDR3. TCRdb processed the multiplex PCR reads anew with MiXCR; each CDR3 protein has one entry. The profile shows 500,000 to 750,000 distinct CDR3 sequences, 12% to 15% of them singletons. This clonotype appeared many times. Its antigen is currently unknown. V was trimmed by 4 bases and J by 1 base, leaving 10 bases between them. CDR1 and CDR2 from the germline V gene are GTSNPN and SVGIG (reference sequence). The CDR3 is 13 residues long.

The chain recombines TRBV30 with TRBJ1-1, with D unresolved. The sample comprised blood. The sequence was obtained from a woman under 30 with Graves' ophthalmopathy. CDR3 DNA sequence: TGTGCCTGGAACCCAACTCAGAACACTGAAGCTTTCTTT. Translation: CAWNPTQNTEAFF.